This entry features one T cell receptor (beta chain) sequence. This clonotype was observed at least ten times. Its antigen is not yet known. Base quality data are lacking; no much larger clone is found one base away. The record originates from a study. Here V drops 5 bases and J drops 4 bases, and the junction holds 2 bases not matched to any gene. The CDR3 measures 13 amino acids from cysteine to phenylalanine. The read is trimmed to its CDR3 DNA, 39 bases read in frame from base 1. CDR1 and CDR2, per the germline V gene (reference sequence), are DFQATT and SNEGSKA. Sequenced on an Illumina MiSeq. TCRdb's own reprocessing of the public reads used fastp at Q25 and MiXCR and kept productive beta chains. All rows with the same CDR3 protein become a single entry with the most common DNA and genes. The sample table records a few thousand distinct CDR3 sequences; 9.5% of these occur just once. In total, the top ten clones hold approximately 31% of the sample.

What was sequenced was CD4+ T cells from peripheral blood. The sequence came from a human donor with rheumatoid arthritis. Rearrangement joined TRBV20-1 to TRBJ1-4; 9 central nucleotides agree with TRBD1. The DNA sequence follows: TGCAGTGCTGACAGGGGGTATAATGAAAAACTGTTTTTT. This yields the protein CSADRGYNEKLFF.